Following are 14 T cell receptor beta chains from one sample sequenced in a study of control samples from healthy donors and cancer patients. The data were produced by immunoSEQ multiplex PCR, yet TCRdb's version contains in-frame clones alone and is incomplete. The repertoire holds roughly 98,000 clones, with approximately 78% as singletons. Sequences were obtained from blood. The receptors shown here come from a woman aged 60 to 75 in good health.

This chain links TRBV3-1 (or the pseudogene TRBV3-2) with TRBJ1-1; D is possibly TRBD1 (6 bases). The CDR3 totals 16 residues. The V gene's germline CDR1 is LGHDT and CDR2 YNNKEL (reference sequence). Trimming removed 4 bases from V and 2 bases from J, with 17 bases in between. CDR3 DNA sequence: TGTGCCAGCAGCCGAGTTAGAGGGGGAACTAACACTGAAGCTTTCTTT. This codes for CASSRVRGGTNTEAFF.

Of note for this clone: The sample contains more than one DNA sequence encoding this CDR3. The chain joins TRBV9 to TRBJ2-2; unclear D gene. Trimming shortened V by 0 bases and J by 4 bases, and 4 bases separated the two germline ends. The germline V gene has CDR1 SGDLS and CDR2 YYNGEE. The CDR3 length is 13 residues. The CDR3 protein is CASSVGPTGELFF. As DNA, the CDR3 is TGTGCCAGCAGCGTAGGACCCACCGGGGAGCTGTTTTTT.

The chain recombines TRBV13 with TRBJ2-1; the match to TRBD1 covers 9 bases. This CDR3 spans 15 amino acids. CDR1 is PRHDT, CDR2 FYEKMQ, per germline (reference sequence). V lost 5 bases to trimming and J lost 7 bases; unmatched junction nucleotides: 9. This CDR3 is CASSNRDRVMNEQFF. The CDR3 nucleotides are TGTGCCAGCAGCAACCGGGACAGGGTTATGAATGAGCAGTTCTTC.

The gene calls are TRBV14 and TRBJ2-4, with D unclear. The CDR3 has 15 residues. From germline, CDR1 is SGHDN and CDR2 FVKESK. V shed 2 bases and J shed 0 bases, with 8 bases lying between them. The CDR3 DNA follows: TGTGCCAGCAGCCAATCACTACTAGCCAAAAACATTCAGTACTTC. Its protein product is CASSQSLLAKNIQYF.

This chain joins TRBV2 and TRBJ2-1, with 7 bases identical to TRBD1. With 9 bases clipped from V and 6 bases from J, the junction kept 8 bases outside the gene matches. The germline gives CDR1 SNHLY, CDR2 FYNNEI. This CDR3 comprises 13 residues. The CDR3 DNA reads TGTGCCAGTCAGACAGGGCTTAGCAATGAGCAGTTCTTC. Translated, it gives CASQTGLSNEQFF.

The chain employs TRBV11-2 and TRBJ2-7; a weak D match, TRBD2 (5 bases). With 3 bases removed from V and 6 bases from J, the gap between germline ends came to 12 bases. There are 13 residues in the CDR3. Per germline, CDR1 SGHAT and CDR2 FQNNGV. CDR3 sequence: CASSLRVGLEQYF. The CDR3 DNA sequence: TGTGCCAGCAGCTTGCGGGTCGGACTCGAGCAGTACTTC.

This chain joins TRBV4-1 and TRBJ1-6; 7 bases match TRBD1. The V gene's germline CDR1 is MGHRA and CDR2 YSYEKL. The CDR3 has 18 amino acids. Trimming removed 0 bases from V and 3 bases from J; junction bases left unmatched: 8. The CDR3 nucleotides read TGCGCCAGCAGCCAAGATTTCAGGCGGGACAGCTATAATTCACCCCTCCACTTT. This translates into CASSQDFRRDSYNSPLHF.

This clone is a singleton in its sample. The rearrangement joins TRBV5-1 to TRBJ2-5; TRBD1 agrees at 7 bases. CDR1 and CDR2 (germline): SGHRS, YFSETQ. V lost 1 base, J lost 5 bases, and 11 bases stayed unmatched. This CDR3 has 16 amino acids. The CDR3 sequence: CASSLNWRGGAETQYF. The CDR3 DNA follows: TGCGCCAGCAGCTTGAACTGGAGAGGGGGCGCGGAGACCCAGTACTTC.

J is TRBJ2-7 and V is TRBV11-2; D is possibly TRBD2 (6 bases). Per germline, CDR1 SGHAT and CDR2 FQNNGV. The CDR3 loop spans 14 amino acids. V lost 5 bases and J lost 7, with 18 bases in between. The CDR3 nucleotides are TGTGCCAGCAGCCCGCGACTAGATTCGCTGGAGCAGTACTTC. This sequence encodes CASSPRLDSLEQYF.

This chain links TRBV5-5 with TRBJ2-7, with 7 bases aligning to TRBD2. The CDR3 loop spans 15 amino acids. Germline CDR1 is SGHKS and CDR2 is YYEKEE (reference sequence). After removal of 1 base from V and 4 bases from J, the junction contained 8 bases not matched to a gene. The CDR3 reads CASSLTPGLEYEQYF. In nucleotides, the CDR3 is TGTGCCAGCAGCTTGACGCCCGGACTAGAGTACGAGCAGTACTTC.

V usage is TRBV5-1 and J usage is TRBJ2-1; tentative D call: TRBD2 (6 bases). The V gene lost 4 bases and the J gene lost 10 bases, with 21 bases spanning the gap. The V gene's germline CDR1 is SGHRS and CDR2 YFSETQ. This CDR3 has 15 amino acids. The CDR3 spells CASSRSDPGRGEQFF. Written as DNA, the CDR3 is TGCGCCAGCAGCCGAAGTGACCCGGGCCGGGGGGAGCAGTTCTTC. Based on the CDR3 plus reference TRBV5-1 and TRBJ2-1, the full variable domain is KAGVTQTPRYLIKTRGQQVTLSCSPISGHRSVSWYQQTPGQGLQFLFEYFSETQRNKGNFPGRFSGRQFSNSRSEMNVSTLELGDSALYLCASSRSDPGRGEQFFGPGTRLTVL.

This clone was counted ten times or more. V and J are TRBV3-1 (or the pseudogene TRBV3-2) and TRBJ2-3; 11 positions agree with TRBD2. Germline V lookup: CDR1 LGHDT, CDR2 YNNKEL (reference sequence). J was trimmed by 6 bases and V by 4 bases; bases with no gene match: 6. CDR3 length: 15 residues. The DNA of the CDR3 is TGTGCCAGCAGCCCACGACTAGCGGGGCTGGATACGCAGTATTTT. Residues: CASSPRLAGLDTQYF.

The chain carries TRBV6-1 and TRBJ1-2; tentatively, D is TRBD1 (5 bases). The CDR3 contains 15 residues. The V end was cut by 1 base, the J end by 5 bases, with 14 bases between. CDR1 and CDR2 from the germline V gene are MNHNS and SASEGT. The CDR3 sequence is CASSEVGTAVYGYTF. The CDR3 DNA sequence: TGTGCCAGCAGTGAAGTGGGGACGGCAGTTTATGGCTACACCTTC.

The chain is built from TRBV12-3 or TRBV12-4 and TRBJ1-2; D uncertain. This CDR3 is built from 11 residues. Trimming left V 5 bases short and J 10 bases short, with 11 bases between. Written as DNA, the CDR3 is TGTGCCAGCAGTGATCGTACTGACTACACCTTC. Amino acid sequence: CASSDRTDYTF.